Listed below are T cell receptor beta chains from one sample, sequenced in a study of lymphopenia after photon versus proton radiotherapy. Sequencing was performed with immunoSEQ multiplex PCR; in TCRdb, only in-frame clones are kept and a portion is missing. The sample consists of about 70,000 clones, about nine tenths of them appearing once. The material was peripheral blood, obtained from a patient treated with photon-based radiotherapy. These receptors were obtained from a woman in her forties with cholangiocarcinoma. Both conserved end residues are part of each CDR3. D genes are given only for firm matches. Clone size appears in some rows only: once, few, many, or a class for an expanded clone.

>NA|NA|TRBV5-4|TRBJ1-2
TGTGCCAGCAGCTTGGCAGGGACCTATGGCTACACCTTC
CASSLAGTYGYTF
>NA|NA|TRBV19|TRBJ1-1
TGTGCCAGTAGTTGGGGACAGAACACTGAAGCTTTCTTT
CASSWGQNTEAFF
>NA|TRBD1|TRBV28|TRBJ1-1
TGTGCCAGCAGTTTGACAGGGGGAACGAACACTGAAGCTTTCTTT
CASSLTGGTNTEAFF
>NA|NA|TRBV14|TRBJ1-1
TGTGCCAGCAGCCAAGACCGTGACTGGAACACTGAAGCTTTCTTT
CASSQDRDWNTEAFF
>few|NA|TRBV7-6|TRBJ1-3
TGTGCCAGCAGCTCAGGGCCAGAGACTGGAAACACCATATATTTT
CASSSGPETGNTIYF
>NA|TRBD1|TRBV30|TRBJ1-1
TGTGCCCGGACGGAAAGGGACAGAAACACTGAAGCTTTCTTT
CARTERDRNTEAFF
>medium-sized|TRBD1|TRBV4-1|TRBJ1-5
TGCGCCAGCAGCCCAGAGTTGGGGACAGGGGTTTTAGAACAGCCCCAGCATTTT
CASSPELGTGVLEQPQHF
>NA|NA|TRBV18|TRBJ1-1
TGTGCCAGCTCACCGGAGAGAGGGACTGAAGCTTTCTTT
CASSPERGTEAFF
>NA|NA|TRBV19|TRBJ1-1
TGTGCCAGTAGTATTATCGGGGCATCCAACACTGAAGCTTTCTTT
CASSIIGASNTEAFF
>NA|NA|TRBV6-5|TRBJ1-1
TGTGCCAGCAGAGGGCGGGGGAACACTGAAGCTTTCTTT
CASRGRGNTEAFF
>NA|TRBD1|TRBV9|TRBJ2-1
TGTGCCAGCAGCAATAGGCCTACAGGGGGTAGCAATGAGCAGTTCTTC
CASSNRPTGGSNEQFF
>NA|NA|TRBV7-9|TRBJ2-3
TGTGCCAGCAGCTTCAGCCGGGACTTTACAGATACGCAGTATTTT
CASSFSRDFTDTQYF
>NA|NA|TRBV4-1|TRBJ2-1
TGCGCCAGCAGCCTCCTGAGTCCCGGGGGGCTCTCCTACAATGAGCAGTTCTTC
CASSLLSPGGLSYNEQFF
>NA|TRBD1|TRBV11-2|TRBJ1-2
TGTGCCAGCAGCCTAGCCTTGAAAAGGACAGGGGAGGTTGGCTACACCTTC
CASSLALKRTGEVGYTF
>NA|NA|TRBV7-2|TRBJ2-2
TGTGCCAGCAGCTTGGTCCTCGGGGAGCTGTTTTTT
CASSLVLGELFF
>NA|NA|TRBV30|TRBJ1-2
TGTGCCTGGAGTGCAAACTATGGCTACACCTTC
CAWSANYGYTF
>NA|TRBD1|TRBV6-1|TRBJ2-3
TGTGCCAGCAGGGCGGACAGGGTCGCCGGAGGTGGGCAGTATTTT
CASRADRVAGGGQYF
>NA|NA|TRBV6-5|TRBJ2-2
TGTGCCAGCAGTTCCTCCCGGGTGAACACCGGGGAGCTGTTTTTT
CASSSSRVNTGELFF
>NA|NA|TRBV27|TRBJ2-7
TGTGCCAGCAGTTTAATCACAGACCGATACGAGCAGTACTTC
CASSLITDRYEQYF
>NA|NA|TRBV19|TRBJ2-7
TGTGCCACCCAGGGACCTTCCTACGAGCAGTACTTC
CATQGPSYEQYF
>NA|TRBD1|TRBV7-9|TRBJ1-1
TGTGCCAGCAGCGAACCCAGGGGGTGGAACACTGAAGCTTTCTTT
CASSEPRGWNTEAFF
>NA|TRBD2|TRBV2|TRBJ2-7
TGTGCCAGCAGTGCGAATAGCGGGCCCTACGAGCAGTACTTC
CASSANSGPYEQYF
>NA|NA|TRBV5-6|TRBJ2-2
TGTGCCAGCAGCTTGGATGAGACAATGAACACCGGGGAGCTGTTTTTT
CASSLDETMNTGELFF
>NA|TRBD1|TRBV7-8|TRBJ1-5
TGTGCCAGCAGCGGACAGGGGAGCAATCAGCCCCAGCATTTT
CASSGQGSNQPQHF
>once|NA|TRBV5-4|TRBJ2-3
TGTGCCAGCAGCTTGGGGGCGGGGCCTAGCACAGATACGCAGTATTTT
CASSLGAGPSTDTQYF
>NA|TRBD1|TRBV2|TRBJ1-1
TGTGCCAGCAGAAGGACAGGCCCTGAAGCTTTCTTT
CASRRTGPEAFF
>few|NA|TRBV12-5|TRBJ2-2
TGTGCTAGTGGTTTGAAGGCCGGCACCGGGGAGCTGTTTTTT
CASGLKAGTGELFF
>NA|NA|TRBV6-4|TRBJ1-5
TGTGCCAGCAGCCCCGAAGGCAATCAGCCCCAGCATTTT
CASSPEGNQPQHF
>NA|TRBD1|TRBV5-1|TRBJ2-2
TGCGCCAGCACCCCGACGGGGACAGGTAACACCGGGGAGCTGTTTTTT
CASTPTGTGNTGELFF
>NA|NA|TRBV15|TRBJ1-1
TGTGCCACCTCCGAGGAGAACACTGAAGCTTTCTTT
CATSEENTEAFF
>NA|NA|TRBV4-3|TRBJ2-2
TGCGCCAGCAGCCAAGGTACAGGGCGGAACACCGGGGAGCTGTTTTTT
CASSQGTGRNTGELFF
>few|TRBD1|TRBV7-9|TRBJ2-5
TGTGCCAGCAGCTATGGACAGGGGTCCCAGTACTTC
CASSYGQGSQYF